This T cell receptor (beta chain) was recovered during a study of a mutant IDH1 vaccine in newly diagnosed glioma. The study's findings and limits: Whatever changes occurred in top peripheral T cell clonotypes seemed unrelated to pseudoprogression.

CDR1 and CDR2 from the germline V gene are SQVTM and ANQGSEA. The CDR3 consists of 13 residues. The V and J ends lost 3 bases and 0 bases respectively, with 9 bases between them. Time point given: baseline, week 1 (first vaccination visit). Treatment in this sample: pre-vaccination baseline after standard-of-care therapy. Every donor had a new WHO grade 3 or 4 astrocytoma that was IDH1-mutant, with loss of nuclear ATRX. Sequencing used immunoSEQ multiplex PCR; TCRdb keeps in-frame clones, though not all of them. The sample has approximately 92,000 clones; around 82% are singletons. In regard to this clone: Its specificity is not known.

The chain links TRBV29-1 to TRBJ2-7; D gene uncertain. This clonotype was obtained from a woman aged 45-59 years with glioma. This specimen consisted of PBMCs, obtained from a glioma patient treated with radiotherapy, temozolomide or both. The CDR3 nucleotides are TGCAGCGTTGATAAGGGCACCTCCTACGAGCAGTACTTC. Protein sequence: CSVDKGTSYEQYF.